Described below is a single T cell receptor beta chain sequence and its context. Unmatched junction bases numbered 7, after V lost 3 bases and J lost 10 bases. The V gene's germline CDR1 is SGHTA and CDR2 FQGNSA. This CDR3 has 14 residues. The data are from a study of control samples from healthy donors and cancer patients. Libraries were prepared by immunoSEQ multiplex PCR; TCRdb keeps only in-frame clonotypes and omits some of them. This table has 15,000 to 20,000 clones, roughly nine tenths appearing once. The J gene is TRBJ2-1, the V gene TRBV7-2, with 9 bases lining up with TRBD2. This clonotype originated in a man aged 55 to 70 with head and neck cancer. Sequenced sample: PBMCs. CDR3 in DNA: TGTGCCAGCAGCTTCCGGCGGGGGGGTAGCGAGCAGTTCTTC. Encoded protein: CASSFRRGGSEQFF.